The 10 T cell receptor beta chains in this list originate from one sample, sequenced in a study of cytomegalovirus exposure and HLA in healthy donors. Primers included in the PCR were 60 Vbeta and 13 Jbeta primers. Libraries were prepared by immunoSEQ multiplex PCR; TCRdb keeps only in-frame clonotypes and omits some of them. This table holds 95,000 to 150,000 clones, about 74% found once. Sequenced sample: PBMCs. These receptors all come from a woman in her thirties or forties in good health and CMV-seropositive.

The chain has TRBV4-1 and TRBJ1-4; D remains ambiguous. With 1 base removed from V and 0 bases from J, the gap between germline ends came to 6 bases. CDR1 is MGHRA, CDR2 YSYEKL, per germline. CDR3 size: 15 residues. CDR3: CASSQGAATNEKLFF. The DNA of the CDR3 is TGCGCCAGCAGCCAAGGCGCGGCAACTAATGAAAAACTGTTTTTT.

The V call is TRBV27, the J call TRBJ1-1, with 7 bases identical to TRBD1. V lost 5 bases to trimming and J lost 0 bases; unmatched junction nucleotides: 6. Germline V CDR1 and CDR2: MNHEY, SMNVEV (reference sequence). This CDR3 contains 15 residues. The CDR3 DNA sequence: TGTGCCAGCAGTACGTCAGGGGGTCTGAACACTGAAGCTTTCTTT. Encoded protein: CASSTSGGLNTEAFF.

The chain joins TRBV29-1 to TRBJ2-7; 10 nucleotides line up with TRBD2. Germline V CDR1 and CDR2: SQVTM, ANQGSEA. The CDR3 runs to 15 residues. The trim removed 3 bases at V and 4 bases at J, leaving 9 bases unmatched. The CDR3 spells CSVEISSGRVYEQYF. CDR3 bases: TGCAGCGTTGAGATATCGAGCGGGAGGGTTTACGAGCAGTACTTC.

This chain joins TRBV7-8 and TRBJ2-7, with 8 bases that match TRBD1. Germline V gives CDR1 SGHVS, CDR2 FQNEAQ. J lost 2 bases, V lost 4 bases, and 7 bases had no gene match. This CDR3 contains 15 residues. DNA for the CDR3: TGTGCCAGCAGCTCACAGGGGGTTGGGCCCTACGAGCAGTACTTC. It codes for CASSSQGVGPYEQYF.

The chain has TRBV15 and TRBJ2-5; D unclear. The J call may be in error: the DNA end matches TRBJ2-7 better. The germline V gene encodes CDR1 LNHNV and CDR2 YYDKDF (reference sequence). The CDR3 is made up of 16 amino acids. The CDR3 is CATSRGGRSASYEQYF. CDR3 nucleotide sequence: TGTGCCACCAGCAGAGGAGGCCGATCGGCTAGCTACGAGCAGTACTTC.

The rearrangement joins TRBV7-3 to TRBJ2-2; TRBD1 might be the D (6 bases). There are 13 residues in the CDR3. The germline V and J ends were trimmed by 5 bases and 6 bases, with 10 bases remaining between them. Germline CDR1 is SGHTA and CDR2 is FQGTGA. The CDR3, as DNA: TGTGCCAGCAGCCTTTACAGGGCCGGGGAGCTGTTTTTT. Its protein is CASSLYRAGELFF.

The rearrangement joins TRBV5-1 to TRBJ2-1, with TRBD2 matching over 10 bases. The CDR3 runs 16 residues. With V trimmed by 3 bases and J by 7 bases, 10 bases remained unmatched. Germline CDR1 SGHRS, CDR2 YFSETQ. The CDR3 sequence: CASSSSKGTSVNEQFF. The CDR3 region has the DNA TGCGCCAGCAGCTCTTCCAAAGGGACTAGCGTGAATGAGCAGTTCTTC.

This chain connects TRBV18 to TRBJ1-1; D is unclear. Germline V gene lookup returns CDR1 KGHSH and CDR2 LQKENI. V gave up 2 bases and J gave up 5 bases, with 6 bases separating them. This CDR3 has 12 residues. CDR3 residues: CASSPAGTEAFF. The CDR3 DNA sequence: TGTGCCAGCTCACCAGCGGGGACTGAAGCTTTCTTT.

About this clone: At one boundary the junction diverges from the germline segment, which might be a read error. This chain joins TRBV20-1 and TRBJ2-7, with D maybe TRBD2 (7 bases). This CDR3 spans 11 amino acids. Germline V gives CDR1 DFQATT, CDR2 SNEGSKA (reference sequence). Here the CDR3 DNA reads TGCAGTGCTAGAGGGTACGGGGGGCCAAACTTC. The encoded protein is CSARGYGGPNF.

The chain combines TRBV7-8 with TRBJ2-7; TRBD1 is a possible D gene (5 bases). The germline V gene has CDR1 SGHVS and CDR2 FQNEAQ. V dropped 3 bases and J dropped 7 bases, with 13 bases sitting between them. CDR3 length equals 13 residues. The CDR3 loop is CASSFLPDKEQYF. CDR3 in DNA: TGTGCCAGCAGCTTCCTCCCGGACAAGGAGCAGTACTTC. Variable domain in full (rest from reference TRBV7-8 and TRBJ2-7): GAGVSQSPRYKVAKRGQDVALRCDPISGHVSLFWYQQALGQGPEFLTYFQNEAQLDKSGLPSDRFFAERPEGSVSTLKIQRTQQEDSAVYLCASSFLPDKEQYFGPGTRLTVT.